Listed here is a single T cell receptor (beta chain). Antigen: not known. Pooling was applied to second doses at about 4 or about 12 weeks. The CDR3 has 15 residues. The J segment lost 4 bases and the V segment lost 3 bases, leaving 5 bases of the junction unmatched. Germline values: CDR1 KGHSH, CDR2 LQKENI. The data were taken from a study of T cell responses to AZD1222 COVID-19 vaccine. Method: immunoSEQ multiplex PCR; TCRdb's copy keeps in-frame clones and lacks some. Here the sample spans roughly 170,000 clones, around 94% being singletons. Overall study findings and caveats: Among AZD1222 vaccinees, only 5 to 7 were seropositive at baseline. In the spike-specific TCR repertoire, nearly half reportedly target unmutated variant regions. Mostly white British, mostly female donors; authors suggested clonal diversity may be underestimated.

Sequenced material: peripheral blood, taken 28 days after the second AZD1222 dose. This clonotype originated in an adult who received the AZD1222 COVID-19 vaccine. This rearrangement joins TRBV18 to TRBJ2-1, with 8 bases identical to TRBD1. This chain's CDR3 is CASSPSRDRYNEQFF. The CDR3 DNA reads TGTGCCAGCTCACCGTCCCGGGACAGGTACAATGAGCAGTTCTTC.